This T cell receptor beta chain is drawn from a study of shared clonotypes between healthy human individuals. With regard to this clone: Its target is unknown.

V lost 4 bases and J lost 7, with 11 bases in between. Germline-derived CDR1 and CDR2 are MNHEY and SMNVEV (reference sequence). CDR3 length equals 12 residues. Sequencing used immunoSEQ multiplex PCR; TCRdb keeps in-frame clones, though not all of them. The data hold 800,000 or so clones, with 90% to 97% observed a single time. CD8 cells regarded as naive lacked CD45RO, were positively chosen for CCR7, and omitted terminally differentiated effector memory CD45RA+ cells. Study-wide results and limits: The donor pool, a small one, limited the genetic and exposure-history diversity represented.

V gene TRBV27 combines with J gene TRBJ2-7, with D possibly matching TRBD2 (6 bases). Sequenced input: naive CD8+ T cells sorted from blood. This receptor was obtained from a man aged 30-40 years in good health. The DNA of the CDR3 is TGTGCCAGCAGTTCTCCCGGGACTGAGCAGTACTTC. Protein sequence: CASSSPGTEQYF.